This T cell receptor beta chain was identified in a study of CD8+ T cells in alopecia areata. Whole-study results and caveats: In lesional scalp, particularly from alopecia totalis/universalis, clonality was higher than in normal scalp. TCR sharing was clearer in mice than between patients, perhaps partly owing to patient HLA diversity.

This clone was counted only a few times. Antigen specificity is unknown. Extracted RNA was reverse transcribed into cDNA, the sequencing template. Some clones are missing from TCRdb's copy, which holds only in-frame ones; the method was immunoSEQ multiplex PCR. The sample consists of around 200,000 clones, 40% to 65% of them appearing once. The CDR3 consists of 16 residues. Between the trimmed V and J ends, which lost 5 bases and 1 base, there was a span of 15 bases. Germline V gene data show CDR1 as SGHTA and CDR2 as FQGTGA. Treatment of the sample: oral pan-JAK inhibitor, 5-10 mg twice daily. Lesional scalp punch biopsies and peripheral blood came from alopecia areata patients.

Sample: CD8+ T cells sorted from blood, taken at week 24, from a patient treated with tofacitinib. The rearrangement uses TRBV7-3 and TRBJ2-1; perhaps D is TRBD1 or TRBD2 (5 bases each). The TCR was taken from a human donor with alopecia areata. CDR3 nucleotide sequence: TGTGCCAGCAGCCCGGACTCAGGGTCGTCCTACAATGAGCAGTTCTTC. Its protein product is CASSPDSGSSYNEQFF.